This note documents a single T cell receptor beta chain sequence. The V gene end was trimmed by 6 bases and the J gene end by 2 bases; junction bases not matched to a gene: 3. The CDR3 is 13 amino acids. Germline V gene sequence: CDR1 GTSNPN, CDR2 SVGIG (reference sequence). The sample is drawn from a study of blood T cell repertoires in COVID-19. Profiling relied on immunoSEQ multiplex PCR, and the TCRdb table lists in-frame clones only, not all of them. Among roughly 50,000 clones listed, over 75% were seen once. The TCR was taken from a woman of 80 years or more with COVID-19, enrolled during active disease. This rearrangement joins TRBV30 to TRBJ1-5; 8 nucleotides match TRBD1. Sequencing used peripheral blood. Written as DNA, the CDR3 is TGTGCCTGCAAGGGACAGGGCAATCAGCCCCAGCATTTT. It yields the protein CACKGQGNQPQHF. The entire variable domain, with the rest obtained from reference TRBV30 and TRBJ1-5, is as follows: SQTIHQWPATLVQPVGSPLSLECTVEGTSNPNLYWYRQAAGRGLQLLFYSVGIGQISSEVPQNLSASRPQDRQFILSSKKLLLSDSGFYLCACKGQGNQPQHFGDGTRLSIL.